Listed below are T cell receptor beta chains from one sample, sequenced in a study of CD8+ T cells in alopecia areata. Repertoires were generated with immunoSEQ multiplex PCR, while TCRdb's copy carries only in-frame clones and drops some. The repertoire has 150,000 to 200,000 clones, roughly three fifths of them found once; the top ten carry about 1.3%. The sequenced sample was CD4+ T cells sorted from blood, obtained around week 50, from a patient treated with tofacitinib. The source of these receptors is a human donor with alopecia areata. Each CDR3 is given with its conserved first and last residue. The order of the fields is D gene, clone size, V gene, J gene, CDR3 DNA, CDR3 protein. The D gene is left open where the match is weak. The size of a clone is reported for some rows only, either as once, few or many, or as a class for expanded clones.

d_gene: .; abundance: .; v_gene: TRBV29-1; j_gene: TRBJ1-2; CDR3nt: TGCAGCGTCGACTCTGAGGGGAACTATGGCTACACCTTC; CDR3aa: CSVDSEGNYGYTF
d_gene: .; abundance: .; v_gene: TRBV29-1; j_gene: TRBJ2-3; CDR3nt: TGCAGCGCCGACCCTCCCCAGGGGTTCACAGATACGCAGTATTTT; CDR3aa: CSADPPQGFTDTQYF
d_gene: TRBD2; abundance: .; v_gene: TRBV9; j_gene: TRBJ2-4; CDR3nt: TGTGCCAGCAGCGCAGGGGGGACTAGCGGGGAGCTAGCCAAAAACATTCAGTACTTC; CDR3aa: CASSAGGTSGELAKNIQYF
d_gene: .; abundance: .; v_gene: TRBV9; j_gene: TRBJ2-3; CDR3nt: TGTGCCAGCAGAAGCGGAACAGATACGCAGTATTTT; CDR3aa: CASRSGTDTQYF
d_gene: .; abundance: few; v_gene: TRBV14; j_gene: TRBJ1-2; CDR3nt: TGTGCCAGCAGCCTGGGACTCATCTATGGCTACACCTTC; CDR3aa: CASSLGLIYGYTF
d_gene: TRBD1; abundance: .; v_gene: TRBV29-1; j_gene: TRBJ1-4; CDR3nt: TGCAGCGTTGTGGGACAGCCTAATGAAAAACTGTTTTTT; CDR3aa: CSVVGQPNEKLFF
d_gene: TRBD1; abundance: .; v_gene: TRBV6-1; j_gene: TRBJ2-6; CDR3nt: TGTGCCAGCAGTGTGAGAAACAGGGGGCATGGGGCCAACGTCCTGACTTTC; CDR3aa: CASSVRNRGHGANVLTF
d_gene: .; abundance: .; v_gene: TRBV7-2; j_gene: TRBJ1-2; CDR3nt: TGTGCCAGCAGCCCGGACAGCTTCGGCTATGGCTACACCTTC; CDR3aa: CASSPDSFGYGYTF
d_gene: .; abundance: .; v_gene: TRBV2; j_gene: TRBJ2-7; CDR3nt: TGTGCCAGCAGCCCTGTCGACTCCAGAATATTCGAGCAGTACTTC; CDR3aa: CASSPVDSRIFEQYF
d_gene: .; abundance: few; v_gene: TRBV7-2; j_gene: TRBJ1-6; CDR3nt: TGTGCCAGCAGCTTAGAGTATAATTCACCCCTCCACTTT; CDR3aa: CASSLEYNSPLHF
d_gene: .; abundance: .; v_gene: TRBV7-2; j_gene: TRBJ2-7; CDR3nt: TGTGCCAGCAGCTTACCTCCAGGGAGAGTTTACGAGCAGTACTTC; CDR3aa: CASSLPPGRVYEQYF
d_gene: .; abundance: .; v_gene: TRBV10-2; j_gene: TRBJ1-1; CDR3nt: TGCGCCAGCAGTTCACAGAGCTACACTGAAGCTTTCTTT; CDR3aa: CASSSQSYTEAFF
d_gene: .; abundance: .; v_gene: TRBV9; j_gene: TRBJ2-7; CDR3nt: TGTGCCAGCAGTTCTTCCTACGAGCAGTACTTC; CDR3aa: CASSSSYEQYF
d_gene: TRBD2; abundance: .; v_gene: TRBV5-4; j_gene: TRBJ2-2; CDR3nt: TGTGCCAGCAGCCCCACGGTAGCGGGGTGGGACACCGGGGAGCTGTTTTTT; CDR3aa: CASSPTVAGWDTGELFF
d_gene: .; abundance: once; v_gene: TRBV29-1; j_gene: TRBJ1-2; CDR3nt: TGCAGCGCGGGGGATGATGGCTACACCTTC; CDR3aa: CSAGDDGYTF
d_gene: TRBD1; abundance: .; v_gene: TRBV27; j_gene: TRBJ1-6; CDR3nt: TGTGCCAGCAGTTTAGGGACAGGCCTTAATTCACCCCTCCACTTT; CDR3aa: CASSLGTGLNSPLHF
d_gene: .; abundance: .; v_gene: TRBV29-1; j_gene: TRBJ1-1; CDR3nt: TGCAGCGTTGAAGGTAGGCAGTGGGACACTGAAGCTTTCTTT; CDR3aa: CSVEGRQWDTEAFF
d_gene: .; abundance: .; v_gene: TRBV9; j_gene: TRBJ2-5; CDR3nt: TGTGCCAGCAGCGTAGGCGCCACCTCCCAAGAGACCCAGTACTTC; CDR3aa: CASSVGATSQETQYF